Shown below are 3 T cell receptor beta chains from a single sample sequenced in a study of cytomegalovirus exposure and HLA in healthy donors. PCR amplification relied on 60 Vbeta primers (plus 13 Jbeta primers). Sequencing used immunoSEQ multiplex PCR; TCRdb keeps in-frame clones, though not all of them. The sample includes 130,000 or so clones, roughly 80% of them seen just once. The material sequenced was PBMCs. The receptor set was obtained from a female donor in good health and CMV-seronegative.

The gene calls are TRBV6-4 and TRBJ2-1; D gene ambiguous. V lost 3 bases and J lost 5, with 14 bases in between. Germline V gene lookup returns CDR1 MRHNA and CDR2 SNTAGT. The CDR3 loop spans 15 amino acids. The CDR3 DNA sequence: TGTGCCAGCAGTGAAGTCTGGAGTAGGAACAATGAGCAGTTCTTC. It yields the protein CASSEVWSRNNEQFF.

A note on this clone: This sample also contains other DNA sequences that code for the same CDR3. The V gene is TRBV10-3, the J gene TRBJ1-2; 7 bases match TRBD1. This CDR3 has 14 residues. J lost 4 bases, V lost 3 bases, and 5 bases had no gene match. The germline V gene encodes CDR1 ENHRY and CDR2 SYGVKD. The DNA of the CDR3 is TGTGCCATCAGTGAACGACAGGGCGGCTATGGCTACACCTTC. The encoded protein is CAISERQGGYGYTF.

The chain couples TRBV2 to TRBJ2-7, with 9 nucleotides matching TRBD2. Germline values: CDR1 SNHLY, CDR2 FYNNEI. V shed 4 bases, J shed 2 bases, and the junction held 6 bases outside the gene matches. The CDR3 spans 15 residues. The DNA of the CDR3 is TGTGCCAGCAGTGTGACGCGGGGGGGCCCCTACGAGCAGTACTTC. Encoded protein: CASSVTRGGPYEQYF.